The 8 T cell receptor beta chains below come from one sample, sequenced in a study of cytomegalovirus exposure and HLA in healthy donors. PCR used 60 Vbeta primers and 13 Jbeta primers. Measured with immunoSEQ multiplex PCR; TCRdb has only the in-frame clones, and not every one. Of around 150,000 clones detected, roughly 80% appear once; the ten largest clones hold about 1.9%. Sequencing input: PBMCs. The source is a human donor in good health.

This clone has a handful of counts. CDR3 sequence reads: CASSLRAADPRIYGYTF. The CDR3 DNA reads TGCGCCAGCAGTCTCAGGGCGGCCGATCCTAGAATATATGGCTACACCTTC. The genes are TRBV4-1 and TRBJ1-2, with D possibly TRBD1 on 5 matching bases. V was shortened by 6 bases and J by 5 bases, with 25 bases between the two germline ends. Germline CDR1 and CDR2: MGHRA and YSYEKL. This CDR3 spans 17 amino acids.

The V gene is TRBV4-1, the J gene TRBJ2-2, with unresolved D. In germline, CDR1 is MGHRA, CDR2 YSYEKL. This CDR3 is built from 15 residues. Trimming took off 1 base at V and 2 bases at J, with 8 bases between the two ends. The CDR3 coding sequence is TGCGCCAGCAGCCAAGGTCCAGGTAACACCGGGGAGCTGTTTTTT. This sequence encodes CASSQGPGNTGELFF.

This clone occurred once. The chain joins TRBV15 to TRBJ2-7, with 12 positions matching TRBD2. V lost 3 bases and J lost 3; bases outside the gene matches: 0. CDR3 size: 14 residues. Germline V CDR1 and CDR2: LNHNV, YYDKDF (reference sequence). Written as DNA, the CDR3 is TGTGCCACCAGCAGGGGACTAGCGGGCTACGAGCAGTACTTC. The encoded protein is CATSRGLAGYEQYF. Looking up the rest from reference TRBV15 and TRBJ2-7 gives the full variable domain: DAMVIQNPRYQVTQFGKPVTLSCSQTLNHNVMYWYQQKSSQAPKLLFHYYDKDFNNEADTPDNFQSRRPNTSFCFLDIRSPGLGDTAMYLCATSRGLAGYEQYFGPGTRLTVT.

This clone was picked up one time. V and J are TRBV13 and TRBJ2-5; D not resolved. Germline lookup yields CDR1 PRHDT and CDR2 FYEKMQ (reference sequence). V shed 0 bases and J shed 1 base, with 6 bases lying between them. This CDR3 is built from 14 residues. The CDR3, as DNA: TGTGCCAGCAGCTTAGGTCCCGTCCAAGAGACCCAGTACTTC. Amino acids: CASSLGPVQETQYF.

This clone was observed once. The V call is TRBV11-1, the J call TRBJ2-1; TRBD2 agrees at 9 bases. In germline, CDR1 is SGHAT, CDR2 FQDESV (reference sequence). V gave up 8 bases and J gave up 9 bases; unmatched junction bases: 2. CDR3 size: 11 residues. DNA for the CDR3: TGTGCCAGCGGCGGGGGGGGTGAGCAGTTCTTC. It translates to CASGGGGEQFF.

This chain joins TRBV6-1 and TRBJ1-6, with a possible D match to TRBD1 (6 bases). Germline V lookup: CDR1 MNHNS, CDR2 SASEGT. V was pared by 3 bases and J by 10 bases, with 19 bases between. The CDR3 covers 16 residues. CDR3 amino acids: CASSDRGGSTGSPLHF. The CDR3 bases are TGTGCCAGCAGTGACCGGGGGGGATCCACAGGGTCACCCCTCCACTTT.

The CDR3 region has the DNA TGTGCCACCAGCAGAACCTACCAGACAGGGGACTTATTGAGCTCCTATAATTCACCCCTCCACTTT. Residues: CATSRTYQTGDLLSSYNSPLHF. The chain joins TRBV15 to TRBJ1-6, with TRBD1 identical over 8 bases. There are 22 residues in the CDR3. The V gene end was trimmed by 2 bases and the J gene end by 0 bases; junction bases not matched to a gene: 18. The V gene's germline CDR1 is LNHNV and CDR2 YYDKDF (reference sequence).

The CDR3 sequence: CASSSGAPTEAFF. The CDR3 DNA reads TGTGCCAGCTCCTCCGGTGCACCCACTGAAGCTTTCTTT. This chain uses TRBV18 with TRBJ1-1; D uncertain. The V end was cut by 6 bases, the J end by 4 bases, with 12 bases between. Germline V gene sequence: CDR1 KGHSH, CDR2 LQKENI. The CDR3 runs to 13 residues. Filled out from reference TRBV18 and TRBJ1-1, the complete variable domain reads NAGVMQNPRHLVRRRGQEARLRCSPMKGHSHVYWYRQLPEEGLKFMVYLQKENIIDESGMPKERFSAEFPKEGPSILRIQQVVRGDSAAYFCASSSGAPTEAFFGQGTRLTVV.